The 20 T cell receptor beta chains below all came from one sample that was sequenced in a study of blood T cell repertoires in COVID-19. Using immunoSEQ multiplex PCR, the repertoire was profiled, and TCRdb retains in-frame clones only, with some absent. The repertoire holds hundreds of thousands of clones, with about 89% as singletons. Sequences were obtained from peripheral blood. Receptors originate from a woman in her fifties or sixties with COVID-19, enrolled during active disease.

This chain uses TRBV29-1 with TRBJ2-4; TRBD2 agrees at 7 bases. There are 15 residues in the CDR3. Germline V gene data show CDR1 as SQVTM and CDR2 as ANQGSEA. The trim removed 4 bases at V and 0 bases at J, leaving 6 bases unmatched. CDR3 DNA: TGCAGCGTTGGTTCCAGCGGGGTAGCCAAAAACATTCAGTACTTC. It encodes CSVGSSGVAKNIQYF.

The chain joins TRBV5-1 to TRBJ2-1; D is unresolved. The V end lost 4 bases, the J end lost 0 bases, and 11 bases lay between the germline ends. Germline lookup yields CDR1 SGHRS and CDR2 YFSETQ. This CDR3 region has 15 residues. DNA of the CDR3: TGCGCCAGCAGCGCGGTCGGTAGCTCCTACAATGAGCAGTTCTTC. It yields the protein CASSAVGSSYNEQFF.

The J gene is TRBJ2-7, the V gene TRBV5-4; weak D call: TRBD1 (5 bases). In germline, CDR1 is SGHNT, CDR2 YYREEE (reference sequence). Between the trimmed V and J ends, which lost 1 base and 0 bases, there was a span of 8 bases. This CDR3 has 14 residues. The CDR3 DNA reads TGTGCCAGCAGCTTGAGTACAGGCTCCTACGAGCAGTACTTC. Protein product: CASSLSTGSYEQYF.

This sequence joins TRBV25-1 and TRBJ2-1, with 7 bases that match TRBD2. Germline V lookup: CDR1 MGHDK, CDR2 SYGVNS. The CDR3 sequence is 14 residues long. The V gene end was trimmed by 8 bases and the J gene end by 9 bases; junction bases not matched to a gene: 13. The DNA of the CDR3 is TGTGCCAGCTCCCTCCCCGGGACTAAGGGTGAGCAGTTCTTC. Its translation is CASSLPGTKGEQFF.

V is TRBV7-8 and J is TRBJ2-2, with D tentatively TRBD1 (5 bases). V lost 1 base and J lost 5, with 14 bases in between. Germline assignment: CDR1 SGHVS and CDR2 FQNEAQ. This CDR3 region has 16 residues. The CDR3 coding sequence is TGTGCCAGCAGCTTAGTCGCAGGGCCGGTGACCGGGGAGCTGTTTTTT. It translates to CASSLVAGPVTGELFF.

The chain joins TRBV10-1 to TRBJ2-1; 11 bases map to TRBD2. CDR1 WNHNN and CDR2 SYGVQD come from the germline V gene (reference sequence). The CDR3 runs 16 residues. The J segment lost 8 bases and the V segment lost 3 bases, leaving 9 bases of the junction unmatched. The CDR3 spells CASSDRLAGGVDEQFF. CDR3 in DNA: TGCGCCAGCAGTGATAGGCTAGCGGGAGGAGTTGATGAGCAGTTCTTC.

This chain uses TRBV5-1 with TRBJ2-1; 12 bases are shared with TRBD2. The junction had 5 bases not matched to a gene; V was cut back by 1 base and J by 9 bases. The germline V gene has CDR1 SGHRS and CDR2 YFSETQ. The CDR3 spans 15 residues. For the CDR3, the DNA is TGCGCCAGCAGCTTGAGACTAGCGGGAGTAAGTGAGCAGTTCTTC. Translating it yields CASSLRLAGVSEQFF.

This chain joins TRBV28 and TRBJ2-1; weak D call: TRBD1 (5 bases). The CDR3 loop spans 13 amino acids. The germline V and J ends were trimmed by 2 bases and 4 bases, with 6 bases remaining between them. Germline-derived CDR1 and CDR2 are MDHEN and SYDVKM. CDR3 in DNA: TGTGCCAGCAGTTTAGACAGTTACAATGAGCAGTTCTTC. This encodes CASSLDSYNEQFF.

V usage is TRBV12-3 or TRBV12-4 and J usage is TRBJ1-1; the D is unclear. The ends were cut back, 6 bases at V and 1 base at J, with 9 bases in the middle. This CDR3 has 13 amino acids. In nucleotides, the CDR3 is TGTGCCAGCAGGTCTGGGCAGAACACTGAAGCTTTCTTT. It is translated as CASRSGQNTEAFF.

The chain combines TRBV9 with TRBJ1-4, with D maybe TRBD1 (6 bases). The CDR3 is made up of 15 amino acids. Germline CDR1 is SGDLS and CDR2 is YYNGEE. The germline V and J ends were trimmed by 4 bases and 5 bases, with 15 bases remaining between them. DNA of the CDR3: TGTGCCAGCAGCCTCCAGAGGGGGGGAAATGAAAAACTGTTTTTT. It translates to CASSLQRGGNEKLFF.

The V and J genes are TRBV19 and TRBJ1-1; D possibly corresponds to TRBD1 (6 bases). The CDR3 length is 16 residues. The germline gives CDR1 LNHDA, CDR2 SQIVND (reference sequence). The V end lost 3 bases, the J end lost 5 bases, and 19 bases lay between the germline ends. The CDR3 protein is CASSIQRSGGPTEAFF. In DNA form, the CDR3 reads TGTGCCAGTAGTATTCAGCGTTCCGGGGGGCCAACTGAAGCTTTCTTT.

The chain employs TRBV9 and TRBJ2-1, with TRBD2 matching over 13 bases. From germline, CDR1 is SGDLS and CDR2 YYNGEE. The CDR3 sequence is 17 residues long. V trimming: 0 bases; J trimming: 2 bases; junction bases outside the gene matches: 2. The CDR3 loop reads CASSVEGTSGTYNEQFF. CDR3 bases: TGTGCCAGCAGCGTAGAAGGGACTAGCGGGACCTACAATGAGCAGTTCTTC.

Only one count was recorded for this clone. The chain recombines TRBV27 with TRBJ2-7; 7 bases align to TRBD1. V was clipped by 5 bases and J by 2 bases; unmatched bases: 15. In germline, CDR1 is MNHEY, CDR2 SMNVEV (reference sequence). The length of the CDR3 is 17 residues. The chain's CDR3 is CASSLWGPYTGAYEQYF. The DNA of the CDR3 is TGTGCCAGCAGTCTGTGGGGGCCGTACACAGGGGCCTACGAGCAGTACTTC.

This sequence joins TRBV7-2 and TRBJ1-5; 8 bases fit TRBD1. Germline values: CDR1 SGHTA, CDR2 FQGNSA. With V trimmed by 6 bases and J by 8 bases, 9 bases remained unmatched. CDR3 length: 14 residues. The CDR3 protein is CASRPQGDHEPQHF. CDR3 nucleotide sequence: TGTGCCAGCAGACCACAGGGGGATCATGAGCCCCAGCATTTT.

This clone was found a few times. The chain recombines TRBV2 with TRBJ1-1; a weak D match, TRBD1 (6 bases). Germline V gives CDR1 SNHLY, CDR2 FYNNEI. Trimming left V 8 bases short and J 2 bases short, with 27 bases between. This CDR3 has 18 residues. The CDR3 loop is CASWGGRKTFAGNTEAFF. CDR3 DNA: TGTGCCAGCTGGGGGGGCAGGAAGACCTTCGCCGGCAACACTGAAGCTTTCTTT.

The chain recombines TRBV11-2 with TRBJ1-4; no clear D. The CDR3 totals 14 residues. The V and J ends lost 0 bases and 13 bases respectively, with 15 bases between them. CDR1 and CDR2 from the germline V gene are SGHAT and FQNNGV. In DNA form, the CDR3 reads TGTGCCAGCAGCTTAGATTCATCAGTGGGCAGACTGTTTTTT. Translated: CASSLDSSVGRLFF.

V gene TRBV11-2 combines with J gene TRBJ1-1, with D possibly being TRBD1 (5 bases). V lost 4 bases to trimming and J lost 8 bases, with 11 bases between them. Per germline, CDR1 SGHAT and CDR2 FQNNGV. The CDR3 is 12 amino acids. The CDR3, as DNA: TGTGCCAGCAGCTCCTACCCAGGGGAAGCTTTCTTT. It translates to CASSSYPGEAFF.

Concerning this clone: Other DNA sequences from this sample encode an identical CDR3 as well. This chain uses TRBV30 with TRBJ2-1; D ambiguous. The CDR3 is 13 amino acids. Germline-derived CDR1 and CDR2 are GTSNPN and SVGIG (reference sequence). Trimming stripped 1 base from V and 0 bases from J, with 4 bases between. The CDR3 here is CAWSASSYNEQFF. The DNA of the CDR3 is TGTGCCTGGAGTGCGAGCTCCTACAATGAGCAGTTCTTC.

J is TRBJ1-1 and V is TRBV6-5, with TRBD1 matching 7 bases. The CDR3 loop spans 13 amino acids. Germline trimming cut 2 bases from V and 4 bases from J; bases unmatched to any gene: 1. The germline CDR1 and CDR2 sequences are MNHEY and SVGAGI. CDR3 bases: TGTGCCAGCAGTTACACAGGGGTCACTGAAGCTTTCTTT. Protein product: CASSYTGVTEAFF.

This clone was observed once. The chain couples TRBV11-2 to TRBJ2-3; 9 nucleotides line up with TRBD1. With V trimmed by 4 bases and J by 3 bases, 2 bases remained unmatched. Germline V lookup: CDR1 SGHAT, CDR2 FQNNGV. The CDR3 runs 14 residues. DNA of the CDR3: TGTGCCAGCAGCTGGGGGACAGGGACAGATACGCAGTATTTT. Amino acids: CASSWGTGTDTQYF.